The 9 T cell receptor beta chains reported below all come from one sample, sequenced in a study of T-cell memory formation after mild COVID-19. Using its own MiXCR run on the 5' RACE reads, TCRdb lists one record per CDR3 protein. The repertoire holds approximately 260,000 distinct CDR3 sequences, around 15% seen once, with 20% to 25% in the top ten. Sequenced material: PBMCs or a T cell subset sorted from them (not recorded which). The source is a man younger than 35 who had mild COVID-19 (a few samples of this study predate the infection). Cell type and time point are not known.

This clonotype was observed a few times. The CDR3 DNA reads TGTGCCAGCAGCCCCTGGTGGGGATTAAACGCCTACGAGCAGTACTTC. Amino acids: CASSPWWGLNAYEQYF. V usage is TRBV7-6 and J usage is TRBJ2-7; unclear D gene. This CDR3 contains 16 residues. Germline lookup yields CDR1 SGHVS and CDR2 FNYEAQ. V was pared by 5 bases and J by 2 bases, with 19 bases between. Using reference TRBV7-6 and TRBJ2-7 for the parts outside the CDR3, the full variable domain is GAGVSQSPRYKVTKRGQDVALRCDPISGHVSLYWYRQALGQGPEFLTYFNYEAQQDKSGLPNDRFSAERPEGSISTLTIQRTEQRDSAMYRCASSPWWGLNAYEQYFGPGTRLTVT.

This clonotype was detected many times. The chain has TRBV10-3 and TRBJ1-4, with 9 bases lining up with TRBD1. The CDR3 is 13 amino acids. CDR1 and CDR2 from the germline V gene are ENHRY and SYGVKD. J was trimmed by 5 bases and V by 11 bases; bases with no gene match: 6. For the CDR3, the DNA is TGTGCCGCCCGGACAGGGGAAAATGAAAAACTGTTTTTT. The encoded protein is CAARTGENEKLFF.

V gene TRBV20-1 combines with J gene TRBJ2-3, with TRBD2 matching over 8 bases. V was clipped by 0 bases and J by 0 bases; unmatched bases: 8. The germline V gene has CDR1 DFQATT and CDR2 SNEGSKA (reference sequence). CDR3 size: 17 residues. CDR3 region: CSARDRAGEPSTDTQYF. The CDR3 DNA is TGCAGTGCTAGAGATCGAGCGGGGGAACCCAGCACAGATACGCAGTATTTT.

The J gene is TRBJ1-2, the V gene TRBV20-1, with 9 bases lining up with TRBD1. Germline CDR1 reads DFQATT; CDR2 reads SNEGSKA (reference sequence). This CDR3 has 11 amino acids. In nucleotides, the CDR3 is TGCAGCAACAGGGGGCTAGGAGGCTACACCTTC. Translating gives CSNRGLGGYTF.

This sequence joins TRBV7-9 and TRBJ2-5; TRBD2 might be the D (6 bases). The CDR3 has 14 residues. Trimming left V 4 bases short and J 5 bases short, with 14 bases between. Germline lookup yields CDR1 SEHNR and CDR2 FQNEAQ (reference sequence). The CDR3 region is CASSSPRGSETQYF. The CDR3 region has the DNA TGTGCCAGCAGCTCTCCCCGGGGGTCGGAGACCCAGTACTTC.

This clonotype was seen a handful of times. The chain uses TRBV20-1 and TRBJ2-5; the D gene is possibly TRBD1 (5 bases). V was clipped by 1 base and J by 2 bases, with 20 bases between them. This CDR3 has 17 residues. Germline loops: CDR1 DFQATT, CDR2 SNEGSKA (reference sequence). This chain's CDR3 is CSARGWAGRERQETQYF. CDR3 coding DNA: TGCAGTGCTAGAGGGTGGGCAGGGCGAGAGAGGCAAGAGACCCAGTACTTC.

This chain connects TRBV12-3 or TRBV12-4 to TRBJ1-2; 8 positions match TRBD1. This CDR3 contains 13 residues. After removal of 6 bases from V and 8 bases from J, the junction contained 8 bases not matched to a gene. The CDR3 here is CASRRGQGEGYTF. Written as DNA, the CDR3 is TGTGCCAGCAGACGAGGACAGGGCGAAGGCTACACCTTC.

The chain links TRBV18 to TRBJ2-1, with D possibly being TRBD2 (7 bases). This CDR3 contains 16 residues. With 6 bases removed from V and 4 bases from J, the gap between germline ends came to 19 bases. Looked up from germline, CDR1 is KGHSH and CDR2 is LQKENI. CDR3 nucleotide sequence: TGTGCCAGCTCTCCCACCACAGGGAGGGGGTACAATGAGCAGTTCTTC. It codes for CASSPTTGRGYNEQFF.

The sample holds many counts of this clonotype. The V gene is TRBV5-1, the J gene TRBJ2-5, with a possible D match to TRBD1 (5 bases). Looked up from germline, CDR1 is SGHRS and CDR2 is YFSETQ. V dropped 2 bases and J dropped 5 bases, with 13 bases sitting between them. This CDR3 is 14 amino acids long. The CDR3 coding sequence is TGCGCCAGCAGCTTTATCCAGGGTTCGGAGACCCAGTACTTC. As protein: CASSFIQGSETQYF.